This entry lists 9 T cell receptor beta chains sequenced from one sample in a study of immune heterogeneity within non-small cell lung tumors. The authors amplified TCR beta CDR3 by multiplex PCR with 32 V and 13 J primers. Using its own MiXCR run on the multiplex PCR reads, TCRdb lists one record per CDR3 protein. This table has about 15,000 distinct CDR3 sequences, 30% appearing once. Bulk tumor gDNA, 450 to 600 ng per sample, served as the TCR template. Far-apart biopsies, several per primary tumor, were taken during surgery. These patients got curative surgery after being newly diagnosed with untreated non-small cell lung cancer. Sequences were obtained from lung tumor tissue. The receptors stem from a woman aged 45-59 years with non-small cell lung cancer.

This clonotype is medium-sized (0.01 to 0.1%) by share. The genes are TRBV5-1 and TRBJ1-1, with TRBD1 matching over 9 bases. There are 15 residues in the CDR3. The ends lost 0 bases at V and 5 bases at J; junction bases unmatched: 5. Germline CDR1 reads SGHRS; CDR2 reads YFSETQ. CDR3 in amino acids: CASSLALTGGTEAFF. As DNA, the CDR3 is TGCGCCAGCAGCTTGGCCCTGACAGGGGGGACTGAAGCTTTCTTT. Full variable domain (rest looked up from reference TRBV5-1 and TRBJ1-1): KAGVTQTPRYLIKTRGQQVTLSCSPISGHRSVSWYQQTPGQGLQFLFEYFSETQRNKGNFPGRFSGRQFSNSRSEMNVSTLELGDSALYLCASSLALTGGTEAFFGQGTRLTVV.

J is TRBJ2-5 and V is TRBV27, with 7 bases lining up with TRBD1. CDR1 and CDR2 from the germline V gene are MNHEY and SMNVEV (reference sequence). Trimming at V came to 7 bases and at J to 5 bases, leaving 7 bases not matched to a gene. This CDR3 spans 13 amino acids. CDR3 sequence: CASNRQGRETQYF. CDR3 bases: TGTGCCAGCAACAGACAGGGTAGGGAGACCCAGTACTTC.

A note on this clonotype: Since a much larger clone is just one base distant, this may be a read error. This chain connects TRBV11-1 to TRBJ1-1; 7 bases match TRBD1. CDR3 length: 15 residues. Germline V gene sequence: CDR1 SGHAT, CDR2 FQDESV (reference sequence). In DNA, the CDR3 is TGTGCCAGCAGCTCCCGAGGAGGGGGCGGAACTGAAGGTTTCTTT. It codes for CASSSRGGGGTEGFF.

This clonotype was seen only once. The CDR3 DNA is TGCAGCGTCCCAGACAGGGGAGGCACTGAAGCTTTCTTT. It encodes CSVPDRGGTEAFF. The chain has TRBV29-1 and TRBJ1-1, with 8 positions matching TRBD1. The germline V gene encodes CDR1 SQVTM and CDR2 ANQGSEA. This CDR3 spans 13 amino acids. With 6 bases clipped from V and 4 bases from J, the junction kept 7 bases outside the gene matches.

This chain joins TRBV5-4 and TRBJ2-2; D not certain. Trimming cost V 1 base and J 3 bases, with 1 base left between them. Germline CDR1 reads SGHNT; CDR2 reads YYREEE (reference sequence). The CDR3 covers 12 residues. This chain's CDR3 is CASSLYTGELFF. The CDR3 DNA follows: TGTGCCAGCAGCTTGTACACCGGGGAGCTGTTTTTT.

A few counts support this clonotype. This chain connects TRBV11-3 to TRBJ2-5; no clear D. The V end lost 1 base, the J end lost 2 bases, and 8 bases lay between the germline ends. The CDR3 length is 14 residues. Germline CDR1 is SGHNT and CDR2 is YENEEA. Here the CDR3 reads CASSLAGPQETQYF. The CDR3 nucleotides read TGTGCCAGCAGCTTAGCAGGCCCACAAGAGACCCAGTACTTC.

This clonotype has just a few counts. The rearrangement links TRBV28 to TRBJ2-7; D possibly corresponds to TRBD2 (6 bases). Trimming removed 5 bases from V and 4 bases from J, with 21 bases in between. The V gene's germline CDR1 is MDHEN and CDR2 SYDVKM. The CDR3 is 16 residues long. CDR3 sequence: CASSPPDSGDYYEQYF. The CDR3, as DNA: TGTGCCAGCAGTCCTCCGGATAGCGGAGACTATTACGAGCAGTACTTC.

The J gene is TRBJ1-1, the V gene TRBV28; D is ambiguous. This CDR3 has 13 amino acids. Germline V gives CDR1 MDHEN, CDR2 SYDVKM. The ends were cut back, 3 bases at V and 4 bases at J, with 9 bases in the middle. The CDR3 sequence is CASSLYSFTEAFF. CDR3 sequence (DNA): TGTGCCAGCAGTTTGTATAGTTTCACTGAAGCTTTCTTT.

This clonotype turned up a few times. This chain links TRBV20-1 with TRBJ2-7; the match to TRBD2 covers 7 bases. J was trimmed by 5 bases and V by 5 bases; bases with no gene match: 6. Per germline, CDR1 DFQATT and CDR2 SNEGSKA (reference sequence). This CDR3 has 12 residues. CDR3 in amino acids: CSASWGGDEQYF. In DNA, the CDR3 is TGCAGTGCTTCGTGGGGGGGGGACGAGCAGTACTTC.